This T cell receptor (beta chain) appears in the sequencing data of a study of cytomegalovirus exposure and HLA in healthy donors. The ends were cut back, 5 bases at V and 3 bases at J, with 11 bases in the middle. Germline lookup yields CDR1 MDHEN and CDR2 SYDVKM. The CDR3 sequence is 13 residues long. The PCR employed 60 Vbeta primers together with 13 Jbeta primers. Some clones are missing from TCRdb's copy, which holds only in-frame ones; the method was immunoSEQ multiplex PCR. The sample yields 93,000 or so clones, 84% seen once. Points from the study as a whole: Presence/absence analysis assumed near-uniform sequencing depth across donors. A later analysis linked a missense variant in DCLRE1C to the trimming of TCR beta V and J genes. It was reported that the classifier diagnosed cytomegalovirus status with high specificity and sensitivity in both the original and validation cohorts.

With regard to this clone: Its specificity is not known.

The sequenced sample was PBMCs. This receptor was taken from a woman younger than 30 in good health and CMV-seropositive. The chain links TRBV28 to TRBJ2-7, with D possibly matching TRBD2 (5 bases). The CDR3 DNA sequence: TGTGCCAGCAGTGCCCGACGGGACTACGAGCAGTACTTC. Its protein is CASSARRDYEQYF.